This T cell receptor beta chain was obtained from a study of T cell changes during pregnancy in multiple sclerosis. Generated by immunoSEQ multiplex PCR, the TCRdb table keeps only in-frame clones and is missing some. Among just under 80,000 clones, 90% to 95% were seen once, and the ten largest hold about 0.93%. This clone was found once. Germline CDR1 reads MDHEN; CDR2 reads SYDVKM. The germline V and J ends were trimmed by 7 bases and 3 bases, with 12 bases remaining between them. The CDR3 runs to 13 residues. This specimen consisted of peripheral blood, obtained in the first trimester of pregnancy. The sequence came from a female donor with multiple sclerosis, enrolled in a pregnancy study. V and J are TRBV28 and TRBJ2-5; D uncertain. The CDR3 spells CASTPVIKETQYF. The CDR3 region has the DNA TGTGCCAGCACCCCAGTTATAAAAGAGACCCAGTACTTC.